This TCR beta chain was identified in a study of blood T cell repertoires in COVID-19. Study as a whole: T cells, B-cell-depleted T cells, or PBMCs supplied cDNA or gDNA.

Looked up from germline, CDR1 is SGHNT and CDR2 is YYREEE (reference sequence). The CDR3 length is 16 residues. With 0 bases removed from V and 3 bases from J, the gap between germline ends came to 13 bases. How the authors handled the data: Amplification from reference gene primers served as the basis for estimated nucleated cell counts. Profiling relied on immunoSEQ multiplex PCR, and the TCRdb table lists in-frame clones only, not all of them. Clone size and V and J calls were adopted from that table, with D and trimming inferred from the DNA. The top ten clones hold more than 0.95% of a sample with about 380,000 clones, around 90% of them seen once.

Sequenced sample: PBMCs or T cells enriched from blood (not recorded which). The V gene is TRBV5-4, the J gene TRBJ1-3; tentative D call: TRBD1 (6 bases). The receptor was isolated from a woman aged 18-29 years who had recovered from COVID-19. CDR3 coding DNA: TGTGCCAGCAGCTTGGCCGGTACAGGGCATGGAAACACCATATATTTT. It specifies CASSLAGTGHGNTIYF.